This TCR beta chain was sequenced during a study of blood T cell repertoires in COVID-19. Deletions cut 2 bases from V and 7 bases from J, with 12 bases between. Per germline, CDR1 MNHNS and CDR2 SASEGT. The length of the CDR3 is 14 residues. Repertoires were generated with immunoSEQ multiplex PCR, while TCRdb's copy carries only in-frame clones and drops some. The sample carries nearly 200,000 clones, approximately 86% recorded once. The chain is built from TRBV6-1 and TRBJ2-1, with D possibly TRBD2 on 7 matching bases. Sequencing was performed on peripheral blood. The sequence derives from a man aged 60 to 75 with COVID-19, enrolled during active disease. CDR3 in amino acids: CASSELGGRNEQFF. For the CDR3, the DNA is TGTGCCAGCAGTGAATTGGGGGGGCGGAATGAGCAGTTCTTC.